This T cell receptor (beta chain) appears in the sequencing data of a study of cytomegalovirus exposure and HLA in healthy donors. 13 Jbeta primers and 60 Vbeta primers were used for the PCR. Assay used: immunoSEQ multiplex PCR; TCRdb lists only in-frame clones, some missing. The sample shows approximately 150,000 clones, almost 80% of them seen only once. With respect to this clone: As yet, its antigen is unknown.

Study conclusions and caveats: It was shown in a later analysis that HLA-associated TCR beta chains were more clonally expanded than other, equally common chains. Follow-up analysis found HLA locus-dependent TCR association rates, highest for DRB1 and lowest for HLA-C. For most TCR beta V segments, an earlier analysis put the productive rate at about 90% or about 30% of the time.

The germline CDR1 and CDR2 sequences are MDHEN and SYDVKM. This CDR3 is 18 amino acids long. The J segment lost 4 bases and the V segment lost 2 bases, leaving 13 bases of the junction unmatched. The genes are TRBV28 and TRBJ2-1, with 8 bases identical to TRBD1. This TCR came from a man aged 40-49 years in good health and CMV-seropositive. The sequencing sample was made of PBMCs. Here the CDR3 DNA reads TGTGCCAGCAGTTTAGGAGGCGGAATGGGACAGGTTTACAATGAGCAGTTCTTC. This sequence encodes CASSLGGGMGQVYNEQFF.